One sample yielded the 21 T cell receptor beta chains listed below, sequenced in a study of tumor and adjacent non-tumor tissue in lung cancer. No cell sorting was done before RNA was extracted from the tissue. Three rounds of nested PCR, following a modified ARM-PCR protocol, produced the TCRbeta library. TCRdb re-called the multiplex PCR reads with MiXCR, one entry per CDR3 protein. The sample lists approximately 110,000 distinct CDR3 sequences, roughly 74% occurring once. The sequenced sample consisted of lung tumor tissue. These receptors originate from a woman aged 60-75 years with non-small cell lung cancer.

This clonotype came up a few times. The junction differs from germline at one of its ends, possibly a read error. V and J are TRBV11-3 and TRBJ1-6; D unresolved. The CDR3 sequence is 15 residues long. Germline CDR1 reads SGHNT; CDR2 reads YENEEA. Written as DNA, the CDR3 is TGTGCCAGCAACTTAGAGGGCAGATATAATTCACCTCTCCACTTT. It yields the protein CASNLEGRYNSPLHF.

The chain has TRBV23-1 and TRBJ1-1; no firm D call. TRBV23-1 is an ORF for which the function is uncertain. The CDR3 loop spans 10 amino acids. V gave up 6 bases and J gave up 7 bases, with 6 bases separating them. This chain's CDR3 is CASSTREAFF. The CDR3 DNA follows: TGCGCCAGCAGCACCCGTGAAGCTTTCTTT.

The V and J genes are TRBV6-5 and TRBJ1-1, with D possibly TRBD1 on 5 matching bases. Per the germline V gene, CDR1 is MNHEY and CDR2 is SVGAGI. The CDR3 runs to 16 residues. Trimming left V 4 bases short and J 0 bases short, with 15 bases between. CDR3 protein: CASSCSSTGVNTEAFF. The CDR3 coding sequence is TGTGCCAGCAGTTGCTCGTCAACAGGAGTGAACACTGAAGCTTTCTTT.

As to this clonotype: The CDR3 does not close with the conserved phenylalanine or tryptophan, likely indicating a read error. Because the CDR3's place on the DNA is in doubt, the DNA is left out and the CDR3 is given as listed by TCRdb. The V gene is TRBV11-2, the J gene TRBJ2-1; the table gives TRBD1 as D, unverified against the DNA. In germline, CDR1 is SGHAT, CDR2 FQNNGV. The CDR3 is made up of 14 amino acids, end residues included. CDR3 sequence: CTSSLGTGVISKFI.

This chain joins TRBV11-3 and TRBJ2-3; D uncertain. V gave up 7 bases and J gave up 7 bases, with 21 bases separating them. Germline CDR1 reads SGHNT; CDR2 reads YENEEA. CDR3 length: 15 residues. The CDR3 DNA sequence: TGTGCCAGCAATCCCGCCGGGCAGGTAAGTCATACGCAGTATTTT. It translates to CASNPAGQVSHTQYF.

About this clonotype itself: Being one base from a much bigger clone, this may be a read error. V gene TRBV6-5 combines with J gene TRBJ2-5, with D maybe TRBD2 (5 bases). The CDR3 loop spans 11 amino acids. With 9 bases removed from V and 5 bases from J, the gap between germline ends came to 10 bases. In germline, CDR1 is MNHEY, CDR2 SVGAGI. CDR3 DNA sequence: TGTGCCAGGAAGGGCGGGGAGACCCAGTACTTC. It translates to CARKGGETQYF.

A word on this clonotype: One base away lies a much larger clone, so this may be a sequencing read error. CDR3 nucleotide sequence: TGTGCCAGCACCCTTAGGAATGGGACAGGTGGGGCCAGTAATGATAAACTGTTTTTT. Residues: CASTLRNGTGGASNDKLFF. The V call is TRBV4-2, the J call TRBJ1-4; 8 nucleotides align to TRBD1. There are 19 residues in the CDR3. The germline CDR1 and CDR2 sequences are LGHNA and YNFKEQ.

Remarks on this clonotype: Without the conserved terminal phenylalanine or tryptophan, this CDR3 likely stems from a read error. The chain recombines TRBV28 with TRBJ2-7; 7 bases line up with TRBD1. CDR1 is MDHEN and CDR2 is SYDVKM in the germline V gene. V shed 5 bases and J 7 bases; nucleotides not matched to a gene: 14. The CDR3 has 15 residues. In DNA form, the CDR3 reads TGTGCCAGCAGTATCCCAAGGGGGCGCGTGAGGGAGCAGTACTTA. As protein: CASSIPRGRVREQYL.

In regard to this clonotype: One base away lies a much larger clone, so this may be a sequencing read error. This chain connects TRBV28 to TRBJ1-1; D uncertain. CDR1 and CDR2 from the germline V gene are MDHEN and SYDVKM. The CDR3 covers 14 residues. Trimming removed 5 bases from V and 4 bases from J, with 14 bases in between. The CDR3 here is CASSPAFLITEAFF. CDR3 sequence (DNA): TGTGCCAGCAGTCCCGCCTTTTTGATCACTGAAGCTTTCTTT.

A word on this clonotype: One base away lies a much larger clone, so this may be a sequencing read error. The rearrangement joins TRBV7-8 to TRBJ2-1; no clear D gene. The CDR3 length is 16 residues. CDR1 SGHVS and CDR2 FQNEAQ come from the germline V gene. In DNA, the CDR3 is TGTTCCAGCAGCCCCAAACCAGCCCAAGCCCGCGATGAGCAGTTCTTC. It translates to CSSSPKPAQARDEQFF.

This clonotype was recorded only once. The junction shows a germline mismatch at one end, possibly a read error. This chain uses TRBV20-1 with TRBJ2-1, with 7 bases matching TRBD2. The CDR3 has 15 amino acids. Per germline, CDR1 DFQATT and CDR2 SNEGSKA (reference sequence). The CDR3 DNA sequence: TGCAGTGTTAGAGATGTGCGCGGGGGTGACAATGAGCAGTTCTTC. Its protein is CSVRDVRGGDNEQFF.

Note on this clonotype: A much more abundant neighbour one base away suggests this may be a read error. The CDR3 region has the DNA TGTGCCAGCCAGGGGGACAAGACTGAAGCTTTCTTT. Protein sequence: CASQGDKTEAFF. The chain has TRBV4-2 and TRBJ1-1; TRBD1 aligns across 7 bases. V was pared by 8 bases and J by 5 bases, with 5 bases of the junction left unmatched. The germline CDR1 and CDR2 sequences are LGHNA and YNFKEQ. The CDR3 sequence is 12 residues long.

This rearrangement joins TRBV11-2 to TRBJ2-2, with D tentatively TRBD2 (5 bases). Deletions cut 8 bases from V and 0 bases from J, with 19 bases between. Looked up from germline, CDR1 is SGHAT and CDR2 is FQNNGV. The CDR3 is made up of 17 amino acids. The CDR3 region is CASGGSMGSSNTGELFF. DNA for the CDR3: TGTGCCAGCGGCGGGTCAATGGGCTCCTCGAACACCGGGGAGCTGTTTTTT.

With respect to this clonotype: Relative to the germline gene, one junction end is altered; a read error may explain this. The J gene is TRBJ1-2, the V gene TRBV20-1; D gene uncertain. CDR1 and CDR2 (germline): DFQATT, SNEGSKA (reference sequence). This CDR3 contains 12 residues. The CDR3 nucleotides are TGCACTGCTGCTCCCACCTACTATGGCTACACCTTC. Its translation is CTAAPTYYGYTF.

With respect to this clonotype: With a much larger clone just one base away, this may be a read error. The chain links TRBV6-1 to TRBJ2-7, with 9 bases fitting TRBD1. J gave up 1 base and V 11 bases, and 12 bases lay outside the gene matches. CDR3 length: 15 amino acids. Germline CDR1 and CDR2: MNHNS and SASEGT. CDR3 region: CASQNSGTGSYEQYF. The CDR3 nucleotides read TGTGCCTCCCAAAATTCCGGGACAGGGTCCTACGAGCAGTACTTC.

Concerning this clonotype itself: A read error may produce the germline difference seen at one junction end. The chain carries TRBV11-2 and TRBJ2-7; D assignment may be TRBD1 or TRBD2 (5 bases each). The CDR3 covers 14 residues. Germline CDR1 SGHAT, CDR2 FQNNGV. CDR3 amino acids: CTSSWDRGGYKQYF. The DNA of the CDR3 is TGCACCAGCAGTTGGGACCGCGGAGGATACAAGCAGTACTTC. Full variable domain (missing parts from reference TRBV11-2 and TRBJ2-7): EAGVAQSPRYKIIEKRQSVAFWCNPISGHATLYWYQQILGQGPKLLIQFQNNGVVDDSQLPKDRFSAERLKGVDSTLKIQPAKLEDSAVYLCTSSWDRGGYKQYFGPGTRLTVT.

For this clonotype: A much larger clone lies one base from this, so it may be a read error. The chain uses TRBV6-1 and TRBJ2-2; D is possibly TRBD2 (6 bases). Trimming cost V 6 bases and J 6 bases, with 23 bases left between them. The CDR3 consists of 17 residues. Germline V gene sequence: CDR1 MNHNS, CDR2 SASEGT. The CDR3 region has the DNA TGTGCCAGCAGGGAGGGTAGAGGTAATTGGGTCGCCGGGGAGCTGTTTTTT. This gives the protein CASREGRGNWVAGELFF.

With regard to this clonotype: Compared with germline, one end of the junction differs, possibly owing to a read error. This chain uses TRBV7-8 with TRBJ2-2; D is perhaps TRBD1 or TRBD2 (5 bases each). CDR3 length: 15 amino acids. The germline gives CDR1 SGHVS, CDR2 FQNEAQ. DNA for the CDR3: TGTGCCAGCAGCTTACCCGGGACGAACACCGGGGACCTGTTTTTT. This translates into CASSLPGTNTGDLFF.

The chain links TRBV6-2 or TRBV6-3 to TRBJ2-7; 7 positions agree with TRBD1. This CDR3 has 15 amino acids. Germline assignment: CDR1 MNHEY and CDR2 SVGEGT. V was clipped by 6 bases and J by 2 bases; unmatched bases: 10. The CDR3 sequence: CASRPLRDSAYEQYF. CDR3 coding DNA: TGTGCCAGCAGGCCCCTCCGGGACAGTGCCTACGAGCAGTACTTC.

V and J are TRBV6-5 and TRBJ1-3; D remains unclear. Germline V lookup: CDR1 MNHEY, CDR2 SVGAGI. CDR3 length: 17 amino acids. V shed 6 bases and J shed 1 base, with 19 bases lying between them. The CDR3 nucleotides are TGTGCCAGCAGGAATCTAGGCCGGGGAGGGTCTGGAAACACCATATATTTT. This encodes CASRNLGRGGSGNTIYF.

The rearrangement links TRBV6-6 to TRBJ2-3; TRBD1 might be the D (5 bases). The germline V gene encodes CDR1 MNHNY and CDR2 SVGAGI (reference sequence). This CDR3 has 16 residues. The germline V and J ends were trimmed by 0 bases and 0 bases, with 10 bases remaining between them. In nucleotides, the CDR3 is TGTGCCAGCAGTTACTCTAACAGGCTTAGCACAGATACGCAGTATTTT. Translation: CASSYSNRLSTDTQYF.